A single sample is the source of the 14 T cell receptor beta chains below, sequenced in a study of CD8+CD57+ T cells in acquired aplastic anemia. Researchers used genomic DNA as the template to profile TCR beta VDJ and CDR3. MiXCR, run by TCRdb on the reads, gives a single entry per CDR3 protein. The table shows 100,000 to 120,000 distinct CDR3 sequences, with approximately 49% occurring only once. Sequenced: sorted CD4+, CD8+, or CD8+CD57+ T cells (not recorded which) from PBMCs. The receptors shown here come from a human donor in good health, serving as a control.

This clonotype was observed many times. V gene TRBV4-3 combines with J gene TRBJ1-6, with D maybe TRBD1 (5 bases). V dropped 1 base and J dropped 6 bases, with 10 bases sitting between them. Per the germline V gene, CDR1 is LGHNA and CDR2 is YSLEER. The CDR3 length is 15 residues. CDR3 region: CASSQVPGLNSPLHF. CDR3 DNA sequence: TGCGCCAGCAGCCAAGTTCCGGGACTTAATTCACCCCTCCACTTT.

Many counts were recorded for this clonotype. The J gene is TRBJ2-5, the V gene TRBV12-3 or TRBV12-4, with D perhaps given as TRBD1 or TRBD2 (5 bases each). V was pared by 5 bases and J by 1 base, with 14 bases between. The CDR3 has 15 residues. The CDR3 DNA reads TGTGCCAGCAGTCCCCTGGGACCCCTCCAAGAGACCCAGTACTTC. It encodes CASSPLGPLQETQYF.

The chain joins TRBV19 to TRBJ2-7; possible D gene TRBD1, 5 bases. V was shortened by 3 bases and J by 5 bases, with 14 bases between the two germline ends. Germline V CDR1 and CDR2: LNHDA, SQIVND (reference sequence). There are 14 residues in the CDR3. The CDR3: CASSILGANDEQYF. The CDR3 DNA sequence: TGTGCCAGTAGTATTTTAGGGGCCAACGACGAGCAGTACTTC.

This chain uses TRBV29-1 with TRBJ2-3, with D possibly TRBD1 on 6 matching bases. The ends were cut back, 4 bases at V and 1 base at J, with 9 bases in the middle. The V gene's germline CDR1 is SQVTM and CDR2 ANQGSEA. The CDR3 extends over 13 amino acids. CDR3 loop: CSVGQGRTDTQYF. The CDR3 bases are TGCAGCGTTGGGCAGGGGCGCACAGATACGCAGTATTTT.

This clonotype was detected only a few times. The chain uses TRBV11-1 and TRBJ2-3; the match to TRBD1 covers 9 bases. Germline trimming cut 2 bases from V and 3 bases from J; bases unmatched to any gene: 18. The CDR3 spans 20 residues. Germline CDR1 is SGHAT and CDR2 is FQDESV (reference sequence). The CDR3 region has the DNA TGTGCCAGCAGCTTATTGGGAGGGACACTCCGGGACAGGGAAACAGATACGCAGTATTTT. This codes for CASSLLGGTLRDRETDTQYF.

The chain combines TRBV7-8 with TRBJ2-3; D perhaps matches TRBD2 (6 bases). The CDR3 contains 13 residues. Trimming cost V 7 bases and J 4 bases, with 12 bases left between them. Per the germline V gene, CDR1 is SGHVS and CDR2 is FQNEAQ. The CDR3, as DNA: TGTGCCAGCAACAGACTAGGTCCAGATACGCAGTATTTT. Translated: CASNRLGPDTQYF.

V is TRBV11-2 and J is TRBJ2-7; 10 bases align to TRBD2. Germline V gene lookup returns CDR1 SGHAT and CDR2 FQNNGV. V was clipped by 1 base and J by 5 bases; unmatched bases: 11. The CDR3 has 17 amino acids. The CDR3 is CASSLGFRAGGPHEQYF. CDR3 coding DNA: TGTGCCAGCAGCTTAGGGTTTAGAGCGGGGGGGCCCCACGAGCAGTACTTC.

This sequence joins TRBV10-3 and TRBJ2-5; D gene uncertain. CDR3 size: 13 residues. Germline lookup yields CDR1 ENHRY and CDR2 SYGVKD. Trimming stripped 4 bases from V and 3 bases from J, with 9 bases between. CDR3 sequence (DNA): TGTGCCATCAGTGGGCAGGTTGAAGAGACCCAGTACTTC. This translates into CAISGQVEETQYF.

The rearrangement joins TRBV7-9 to TRBJ2-7, with a possible D match to TRBD2 (6 bases). Looked up from germline, CDR1 is SEHNR and CDR2 is FQNEAQ (reference sequence). Trimming took 3 bases from V and 2 from J, leaving 14 bases between them. This CDR3 spans 15 amino acids. The DNA for the CDR3 is TGTGCCAGCAGCTTGACGTGGGGGGAGGCCTACGAGCAGTACTTC. This translates into CASSLTWGEAYEQYF.

The chain is built from TRBV19 and TRBJ2-2; no firm D call. The CDR3 has 10 residues. Germline assignment: CDR1 LNHDA and CDR2 SQIVND (reference sequence). The V and J ends lost 8 bases and 7 bases respectively, with 5 bases between them. The CDR3 loop reads CASEIGELFF. The CDR3 DNA is TGTGCCAGTGAAATCGGGGAGCTGTTTTTT. Filled out from reference TRBV19 and TRBJ2-2, the complete variable domain reads DGGITQSPKYLFRKEGQNVTLSCEQNLNHDAMYWYRQDPGQGLRLIYYSQIVNDFQKGDIAEGYSVSREKKESFPLTVTSAQKNPTAFYLCASEIGELFFGEGSRLTVL.

This clonotype was picked up a small number of times. V usage is TRBV5-8 and J usage is TRBJ1-3; D is perhaps TRBD1 (6 bases). The CDR3 spans 14 residues. CDR1 is SGHTS, CDR2 YDEGEE, per germline. V lost 4 bases to trimming and J lost 2 bases, with 10 bases between them. This chain's CDR3 is CASSSGQPGNTIYF. CDR3 in DNA: TGTGCCAGCAGCAGCGGACAGCCTGGAAACACCATATATTTT.

The chain joins TRBV10-3 to TRBJ1-1; D is uncertain. Trimming shortened V by 3 bases and J by 11 bases, and 10 bases separated the two germline ends. From germline, CDR1 is ENHRY and CDR2 SYGVKD. The CDR3 spans 11 residues. CDR3 sequence (DNA): TGTGCCATCAGTGAAGGCCCTGGGGCTTTCTTT. It encodes CAISEGPGAFF.

This clonotype was seen ten or more times. J is TRBJ1-3 and V is TRBV12-3 or TRBV12-4; no clear D gene. This CDR3 has 14 residues. Deletions cut 2 bases from V and 2 bases from J, with 7 bases between. The CDR3 protein is CASSLLGAGNTIYF. The CDR3 bases are TGTGCCAGCAGTTTACTCGGTGCTGGAAACACCATATATTTT.

Remarks on this clonotype: An end of the junction does not agree with germline; a read error may underlie this. J is TRBJ2-7 and V is TRBV15; 8 positions match TRBD2. CDR3 length equals 16 residues. Looked up from germline, CDR1 is LNHNV and CDR2 is YYDKDF (reference sequence). The CDR3 DNA follows: TGTGCCACCAGCAGAGATCGGGCGGGGGGCCTCTACGGGCAGTACTTC. This sequence encodes CATSRDRAGGLYGQYF.